This passage covers 13 T cell receptor beta chains from one sample sequenced in a study of response to subunit inactivated influenza vaccine. TCRdb called the RT-PCR reads again in MiXCR, with one record for every CDR3 protein. The sample yields 710,000 or so distinct CDR3 sequences, roughly 14% seen once. Here the sequenced sample was PBMCs from blood, taken 11 to 12 days after vaccination. The receptors were gathered from a man over 45 who received an inactivated influenza vaccine.

This clonotype showed up just a few times. The rearrangement joins TRBV6-5 to TRBJ1-1; 7 positions match TRBD1. Germline V gives CDR1 MNHEY, CDR2 SVGAGI. This CDR3 spans 13 amino acids. V lost 3 bases to trimming and J lost 8 bases; unmatched junction nucleotides: 6. CDR3 nucleotide sequence: TGTGCCAGCAGTTATCGGGACAGACAAGAAGCTTTCTTT. Its protein product is CASSYRDRQEAFF.

This chain connects TRBV12-3 or TRBV12-4 to TRBJ1-3; D remains ambiguous. The CDR3 runs to 13 residues. CDR3 sequence: CALGRISGNTIYF. The CDR3 nucleotides are TGTGCGTTGGGCAGGATCTCTGGAAACACCATATATTTT.

The chain employs TRBV5-1 and TRBJ2-2, with 12 bases aligning to TRBD2. CDR1 and CDR2 (germline): SGHRS, YFSETQ. V lost 4 bases, J lost 5 bases, and 6 bases stayed unmatched. The CDR3 covers 16 residues. The DNA of the CDR3 is TGCGCCAGCAGCACTAGCGGGAGGTCCACAACCGGGGAGCTGTTTTTT. It is translated as CASSTSGRSTTGELFF.

V usage is TRBV7-2 and J usage is TRBJ1-6, with 7 bases that match TRBD1. With V trimmed by 2 bases and J by 10 bases, 8 bases remained unmatched. From germline, CDR1 is SGHTA and CDR2 FQGNSA. This CDR3 comprises 15 residues. This CDR3 reads CASSLRQGTGSPLHF. For the CDR3, the DNA is TGTGCCAGCAGCTTACGACAGGGAACAGGGTCACCCCTCCACTTT.

The chain employs TRBV12-3 or TRBV12-4 and TRBJ2-3, with TRBD1 as a possible D gene (6 bases). The CDR3 is made up of 15 amino acids. V was trimmed by 6 bases and J by 0 bases, leaving 13 bases between them. CDR3 protein: CASSPQGLSTDTQYF. The CDR3 nucleotides read TGTGCCAGCAGCCCACAGGGCCTTAGCACAGATACGCAGTATTTT.

This chain connects TRBV7-2 to TRBJ1-2; 10 bases map to TRBD1. After removal of 2 bases from V and 14 bases from J, the junction contained 14 bases not matched to a gene. Germline CDR1 is SGHTA and CDR2 is FQGNSA. The CDR3 runs to 15 residues. Written as DNA, the CDR3 is TGTGCCAGCAGCTTAACCCTGGGACAGGGGCCCCTGCATACCTTC. Its protein is CASSLTLGQGPLHTF.

This clonotype has a handful of counts. A junction boundary mismatches the germline segment, possibly from a read error. The V and J genes are TRBV3-1 and TRBJ2-7; 7 nucleotides agree with TRBD1. This CDR3 contains 12 residues. Germline assignment: CDR1 LGHDT and CDR2 YNNKEL (reference sequence). CDR3 residues: CASSLGGPQQSF. In nucleotides, the CDR3 is TGTGCCAGCAGCCTAGGGGGCCCCCAGCAGTCCTTC.

This clonotype has more than one count but fewer than ten. The chain combines TRBV7-3 with TRBJ2-1; TRBD2 matches 7 bases. V shed 5 bases and J 5 bases; nucleotides not matched to a gene: 3. This CDR3 spans 13 amino acids. Germline V gene lookup returns CDR1 SGHTA and CDR2 FQGTGA. The CDR3: CASSAGVDNEQFF. The CDR3 DNA reads as TGTGCCAGCAGCGCGGGAGTGGACAATGAGCAGTTCTTC.

The rearrangement joins TRBV7-9 to TRBJ2-3, with D unresolved. The CDR3 runs to 14 residues. Trimming took off 1 base at V and 6 bases at J, with 11 bases between the two ends. Per the germline V gene, CDR1 is SEHNR and CDR2 is FQNEAQ (reference sequence). For the CDR3, the DNA is TGTGCCAGCAGCTTAGGAATTTTGCGGGATACGCAGTATTTT. This codes for CASSLGILRDTQYF.

This clonotype was counted many times. V is TRBV20-1 and J is TRBJ1-2; D gene unclear. CDR1 DFQATT and CDR2 SNEGSKA come from the germline V gene (reference sequence). This CDR3 region has 12 residues. Trimming took 7 bases from V and 13 from J, leaving 22 bases between them. CDR3 amino acids: CSVSSGSNWCTF. The CDR3 DNA reads TGCAGTGTATCTTCGGGGAGTAATTGGTGCACCTTC.

This clonotype was counted at least ten times. The chain combines TRBV5-1 with TRBJ1-1; tentative D call: TRBD1 (5 bases). This CDR3 comprises 13 residues. V was cut by 0 bases and J by 5 bases, with 8 bases left in between. CDR1 SGHRS and CDR2 YFSETQ come from the germline V gene. This CDR3 reads CASSLEWGTEAFF. The CDR3, as DNA: TGCGCCAGCAGCTTGGAATGGGGGACTGAAGCTTTCTTT.

This clonotype was counted a few times. CDR3 in DNA: TGTGCCAGCAGCTTAGGGGGGTCAGCGCAGTATTTT. It yields the protein CASSLGGSAQYF. The V call is TRBV7-3, the J call TRBJ2-3; weak D call: TRBD2 (6 bases). CDR3 length: 12 residues. CDR1 is SGHTA and CDR2 is FQGTGA in the germline V gene. V dropped 2 bases and J dropped 10 bases, with 10 bases sitting between them. Complete variable domain (other parts from reference TRBV7-3 and TRBJ2-3): GAGVSQTPSNKVTEKGKYVELRCDPISGHTALYWYRQSLGQGPEFLIYFQGTGAADDSGLPNDRFFAVRPEGSVSTLKIQRTERGDSAVYLCASSLGGSAQYFGPGTRLTVL.

The chain carries TRBV7-9 and TRBJ2-2, with D maybe TRBD1 (5 bases). The ends were cut back, 1 base at V and 5 bases at J, with 8 bases in the middle. Germline loops: CDR1 SEHNR, CDR2 FQNEAQ (reference sequence). The CDR3 runs to 14 residues. CDR3 bases: TGTGCCAGCAGCTTAGTGGACATAACCGGGGAGCTGTTTTTT. As protein: CASSLVDITGELFF.